Described below is a single T cell receptor (beta chain) sequence and its context. The data originate from a study of blood T cell repertoires in COVID-19. TCRdb keeps only in-frame clones here, not all; method: immunoSEQ multiplex PCR. The repertoire holds around 150,000 clones, with around 80% as singletons. V lost 5 bases, J lost 4 bases, and 3 bases stayed unmatched. Germline-derived CDR1 and CDR2 are SGHNT and YENEEA. The CDR3 is 13 residues long. Sequenced sample: peripheral blood. This TCR was recovered from a man aged 50-59 years with acute or convalescent COVID-19. V usage is TRBV11-3 and J usage is TRBJ2-5; 8 bases fit TRBD1. CDR3 nucleotide sequence: TGTGCCAGCAGCCCCGGACAGGGAGAGACCCAGTACTTC. This translates into CASSPGQGETQYF.